Shown below are 31 T cell receptor beta chains from a single sample sequenced in a study of CD8 T cells in Susac syndrome. When the RNA was reverse transcribed, random hexamers were used with an input of roughly 0.45 to 1 ug. One entry per CDR3 protein, called by TCRdb with MiXCR from the immunoSEQ multiplex PCR reads. The sample has about 200,000 distinct CDR3 sequences, 90% to 95% seen once; the top ten hold approximately 0.09%. Material for sequencing was CD4+ T cells from PBMCs. The source of these receptors is a human donor with Susac syndrome.

The gene calls are TRBV12-3 or TRBV12-4 and TRBJ2-7; 12 nucleotides match TRBD2. The CDR3 is 14 amino acids. Trimming removed 6 bases from V and 6 bases from J; junction bases left unmatched: 6. For the CDR3, the DNA is TGTGCCAGCAGCCCTAGCGGGGGGGCGGTCGAGCAGTACTTC. Translated: CASSPSGGAVEQYF.

This chain links TRBV11-2 with TRBJ1-2; no clear D gene. Germline V gene lookup returns CDR1 SGHAT and CDR2 FQNNGV. This CDR3 has 13 residues. The V gene lost 0 bases and the J gene lost 7 bases, with 9 bases spanning the gap. CDR3 sequence (DNA): TGTGCCAGCAGCTTAGATGGGAGATCTGGCTACACCTTC. Its translation is CASSLDGRSGYTF.

The rearrangement joins TRBV20-1 to TRBJ2-7, with 7 nucleotides matching TRBD2. The germline gives CDR1 DFQATT, CDR2 SNEGSKA (reference sequence). Trimming cost V 6 bases and J 5 bases; bases outside gene matches: 4. This CDR3 is 11 amino acids long. The CDR3 loop is CSAGLIDEQYF. In DNA, the CDR3 is TGCAGTGCGGGACTAATCGACGAGCAGTACTTC.

J is TRBJ1-4 and V is TRBV20-1; 9 bases match TRBD1. The V gene's germline CDR1 is DFQATT and CDR2 SNEGSKA (reference sequence). CDR3 length equals 16 residues. V was pared by 1 base and J by 5 bases, with 8 bases of the junction left unmatched. The CDR3 sequence is CSARVTGGRWNEKLFF. CDR3 nucleotides: TGCAGTGCTAGAGTTACAGGGGGCAGGTGGAATGAAAAACTGTTTTTT.

This chain uses TRBV18 with TRBJ1-1; D gene unclear. The germline V gene encodes CDR1 KGHSH and CDR2 LQKENI. The ends were cut back, 5 bases at V and 3 bases at J, with 13 bases in the middle. The CDR3 is 14 residues long. DNA of the CDR3: TGTGCCAGCTCAAGCAACCCAGCGCACACTGAAGCTTTCTTT. This translates into CASSSNPAHTEAFF.

V usage is TRBV28 and J usage is TRBJ1-5; D remains ambiguous. Germline CDR1 and CDR2: MDHEN and SYDVKM. The CDR3 covers 15 residues. The V end was cut by 1 base, the J end by 3 bases, with 10 bases between. This CDR3 is CASSLLGQNNQPQHF. The CDR3 bases are TGTGCCAGCAGTTTATTGGGCCAGAACAATCAGCCCCAGCATTTT.

The chain combines TRBV29-1 with TRBJ1-2, with 8 bases aligning to TRBD1. Per germline, CDR1 SQVTM and CDR2 ANQGSEA. This CDR3 is 14 amino acids long. The V segment lost 7 bases and the J segment 5 bases; nucleotides outside the gene matches: 12. For the CDR3, the DNA is TGCAGCGCAACCGACCGTCAGGGGGCGTATGGCTACACCTTC. Translated: CSATDRQGAYGYTF. Drawing the rest from reference TRBV29-1 and TRBJ1-2, the complete variable domain is SAVISQKPSRDICQRGTSLTIQCQVDSQVTMMFWYRQQPGQSLTLIATANQGSEATYESGFVIDKFPISRPNLTFSTLTVSNMSPEDSSIYLCSATDRQGAYGYTFGSGTRLTVV.

This clonotype was observed a single time. This chain joins TRBV12-3 or TRBV12-4 and TRBJ1-2, with TRBD1 matching over 10 bases. CDR3 length: 14 residues. V lost 5 bases, J lost 5 bases, and 5 bases stayed unmatched. This CDR3 is CASSGQGVLYGYTF. The DNA of the CDR3 is TGTGCCAGCAGTGGACAGGGGGTTTTGTATGGCTACACCTTC.

The chain recombines TRBV6-1 with TRBJ2-1, with D possibly called TRBD1 or TRBD2 (5 bases each). Germline CDR1 and CDR2: MNHNS and SASEGT. Trimming cost V 6 bases and J 0 bases, with 15 bases left between them. CDR3 length equals 16 residues. CDR3 DNA: TGTGCCAGCAGATGGAAAGGGACGGACTCCTACAATGAGCAGTTCTTC. Protein sequence: CASRWKGTDSYNEQFF.

A single count supports this clonotype. The chain has TRBV5-6 and TRBJ2-2, with 8 bases fitting TRBD2. The length of the CDR3 is 18 residues. Germline V gene sequence: CDR1 SGHDT, CDR2 YYEEEE. Losses at the gene ends were 4 bases for V and 6 bases for J; bases not matched to a gene: 17. CDR3 sequence reads: CASSPPLWGPGGSGELFF. CDR3 DNA: TGTGCCAGCAGCCCCCCACTCTGGGGGCCGGGAGGGTCCGGGGAGCTGTTTTTT.

The V call is TRBV6-5, the J call TRBJ1-4; no reliable D call. The germline V gene has CDR1 MNHEY and CDR2 SVGAGI. The V end lost 2 bases, the J end lost 5 bases, and 15 bases lay between the germline ends. This CDR3 has 16 amino acids. The CDR3 reads CASSYRLIHDNEKLFF. In DNA, the CDR3 is TGTGCCAGCAGTTACCGGCTCATACACGACAATGAAAAACTGTTTTTT.

The rearrangement uses TRBV5-4 and TRBJ2-5, with D possibly TRBD2 on 5 matching bases. Trimming stripped 1 base from V and 4 bases from J, with 11 bases between. CDR3 size: 14 residues. The germline V gene has CDR1 SGHNT and CDR2 YYREEE (reference sequence). The CDR3 loop is CASSLFWTGETQYF. CDR3 sequence (DNA): TGTGCCAGCAGCTTGTTCTGGACTGGAGAGACCCAGTACTTC.

This clonotype was found once. The chain has TRBV27 and TRBJ2-6; D call uncertain. CDR1 MNHEY and CDR2 SMNVEV come from the germline V gene (reference sequence). The CDR3 has 15 amino acids. V lost 2 bases and J 0 bases, leaving 5 bases between the germline ends. CDR3 sequence: CASSLRISGANVLTF. CDR3 nucleotide sequence: TGTGCCAGCAGTTTACGGATCTCTGGGGCCAACGTCCTGACTTTC. Based on the CDR3 plus reference TRBV27 and TRBJ2-6, the full variable domain is EAQVTQNPRYLITVTGKKLTVTCSQNMNHEYMSWYRQDPGLGLRQIYYSMNVEVTDKGDVPEGYKVSRKEKRNFPLILESPSPNQTSLYFCASSLRISGANVLTFGAGSRLTVL.

J is TRBJ2-1 and V is TRBV28, with TRBD2 matching 9 bases. CDR3 length: 16 amino acids. V lost 6 bases to trimming and J lost 9 bases; unmatched junction nucleotides: 15. The germline gives CDR1 MDHEN, CDR2 SYDVKM. CDR3 sequence (DNA): TGTGCCAGCAGCAATTATCGGCTAGCGGGAAGGGGTGAGCAGTTCTTC. Its protein is CASSNYRLAGRGEQFF.

This clonotype was seen just once. This sequence joins TRBV5-1 and TRBJ1-5; D uncertain. CDR1 is SGHRS, CDR2 YFSETQ, per germline. CDR3 length equals 15 residues. V was shortened by 1 base and J by 5 bases, with 13 bases between the two germline ends. CDR3 DNA sequence: TGCGCCAGCAGCTTGACGGGCACCGGGGATCAGCCCCAGCATTTT. Residues: CASSLTGTGDQPQHF.

This rearrangement joins TRBV6-1 to TRBJ2-7; 7 positions agree with TRBD1. In germline, CDR1 is MNHNS, CDR2 SASEGT. V dropped 2 bases and J dropped 0; count of bases not matched to a gene: 4. CDR3 length: 15 amino acids. CDR3 nucleotides: TGTGCCAGCAGTGAAAAAGGGGGCATCTCCTACGAGCAGTACTTC. Translated, it gives CASSEKGGISYEQYF.

The genes are TRBV4-1 and TRBJ1-4; a possible D gene is TRBD1 (5 bases). V dropped 7 bases and J dropped 0 bases, with 18 bases sitting between them. Per the germline V gene, CDR1 is MGHRA and CDR2 is YSYEKL. The CDR3 is 17 residues long. This CDR3 reads CASTQTERKATNEKLFF. CDR3 DNA: TGCGCCAGCACCCAGACAGAAAGAAAAGCAACTAATGAAAAACTGTTTTTT.

A word on this clonotype: One end of the junction varies from germline; a read error may be responsible. The chain has TRBV11-2 and TRBJ2-5; perhaps TRBD1 as D (5 bases). Per germline, CDR1 SGHAT and CDR2 FQNNGV. CDR3 size: 13 residues. The CDR3 region has the DNA TGTGCCAGCAGCGTAGACAGTAAAGAGACCCAGTACTTC. Its protein product is CASSVDSKETQYF. The full variable domain, its missing parts supplied by reference TRBV11-2 and TRBJ2-5, is EAGVAQSPRYKIIEKRQSVAFWCNPISGHATLYWYQQILGQGPKLLIQFQNNGVVDDSQLPKDRFSAERLKGVDSTLKIQPAKLEDSAVYLCASSVDSKETQYFGPGTRLLVL.

Here the CDR3 reads CSAPDREYYGYTF. In nucleotides, the CDR3 is TGCAGTGCTCCGGACAGGGAGTACTATGGCTACACCTTC. J is TRBJ1-2 and V is TRBV20-1; 8 bases agree with TRBD1. The germline CDR1 and CDR2 sequences are DFQATT and SNEGSKA (reference sequence). Trimming cost V 5 bases and J 3 bases; bases outside gene matches: 5. The CDR3 is 13 residues long.

The V call is TRBV12-3 or TRBV12-4, the J call TRBJ2-1, with D unclear. The CDR3 consists of 16 residues. The V and J ends lost 1 base and 3 bases respectively, with 13 bases between them. Here the CDR3 DNA reads TGTGCCAGCAGTTTAGGATTCCAGCAGAACTACAATGAGCAGTTCTTC. Its translation: CASSLGFQQNYNEQFF.

The rearrangement joins TRBV19 to TRBJ1-4; TRBD1 matches 11 bases. The germline CDR1 and CDR2 sequences are LNHDA and SQIVND (reference sequence). The CDR3 extends over 15 amino acids. J lost 7 bases, V lost 5 bases, and 6 bases had no gene match. The CDR3 DNA is TGTGCCAGTAGTCCCCGAGGGACAGGGGGTGAAAAACTGTTTTTT. It yields the protein CASSPRGTGGEKLFF.

V is TRBV20-1 and J is TRBJ1-5, with D possibly TRBD1 on 6 matching bases. The germline V gene has CDR1 DFQATT and CDR2 SNEGSKA (reference sequence). The CDR3 consists of 16 residues. V was trimmed by 4 bases and J by 3 bases, leaving 19 bases between them. The CDR3 coding sequence is TGCAGTGCTATTAGGCCCATCGGGGGCGACAATCAGCCCCAGCATTTT. Translating it yields CSAIRPIGGDNQPQHF.

A note on this clonotype: A junction end diverges from the germline sequence, so it may reflect a read error. The chain joins TRBV29-1 to TRBJ2-2; D perhaps matches TRBD2 (6 bases). The germline V gene encodes CDR1 SQVTM and CDR2 ANQGSEA. CDR3 size: 12 residues. The CDR3 DNA is TGCAGCGCTTGGCGGGGCACCGGGGAGCCGTTTTTT. Protein sequence: CSAWRGTGEPFF.

The V gene is TRBV28, the J gene TRBJ2-1; D uncertain. Germline V gene data show CDR1 as MDHEN and CDR2 as SYDVKM. V was clipped by 6 bases and J by 8 bases, with 11 bases between them. The CDR3 has 12 residues. The CDR3 DNA follows: TGTGCCAGCAGCCTGTTGGCCGATGAGCAGTTCTTC. Protein sequence: CASSLLADEQFF.

The chain joins TRBV20-1 to TRBJ2-1; D uncertain. This CDR3 has 14 amino acids. Germline CDR1 reads DFQATT; CDR2 reads SNEGSKA (reference sequence). V was pared by 3 bases and J by 3 bases, with 12 bases between. This CDR3 is CSASASAYYNEQFF. In DNA, the CDR3 is TGCAGTGCTAGCGCCAGTGCCTACTACAATGAGCAGTTCTTC.

The V gene is TRBV19, the J gene TRBJ2-1; 11 bases map to TRBD2. V lost 10 bases to trimming and J lost 5 bases; unmatched junction nucleotides: 7. Looked up from germline, CDR1 is LNHDA and CDR2 is SQIVND (reference sequence). The CDR3 is 14 amino acids. The CDR3 protein is CATSKGLADNEQFF. The CDR3, as DNA: TGTGCCACCTCGAAGGGACTAGCGGACAATGAGCAGTTCTTC.

This CDR3 is CASSSGTVTEAFF. CDR3 in DNA: TGCGCCAGCAGCTCAGGGACAGTAACTGAAGCTTTCTTT. The rearrangement uses TRBV5-1 and TRBJ1-1, with TRBD1 matching over 7 bases. V lost 3 bases to trimming and J lost 5 bases; unmatched junction nucleotides: 4. CDR3 length equals 13 residues. Per germline, CDR1 SGHRS and CDR2 YFSETQ.

J is TRBJ2-1 and V is TRBV29-1; TRBD2 agrees at 11 bases. This CDR3 region has 13 residues. CDR1 and CDR2 from the germline V gene are SQVTM and ANQGSEA. V gave up 8 bases and J gave up 8 bases; unmatched junction bases: 8. CDR3 in DNA: TGCAGCCTTAGCGGGAGGGTAAGGGATGAGCAGTTCTTC. Its translation is CSLSGRVRDEQFF.

The CDR3 DNA sequence: TGCAGTGCTAGAGATAGCTGGACTAGAGCCAATGAGCAGTTCTTC. This gives the protein CSARDSWTRANEQFF. This rearrangement joins TRBV20-1 to TRBJ2-1; 7 bases are shared with TRBD2. The CDR3 extends over 15 amino acids. Losses at the gene ends were 0 bases for V and 6 bases for J; bases not matched to a gene: 8. Germline assignment: CDR1 DFQATT and CDR2 SNEGSKA (reference sequence).

This clonotype was observed a single time. The chain couples TRBV6-1 to TRBJ2-7; D not resolved. The CDR3 has 13 residues. V was cut by 8 bases and J by 3 bases, with 14 bases left in between. Germline V gene sequence: CDR1 MNHNS, CDR2 SASEGT. The CDR3 region is CASSLGAHYEQYF. In DNA, the CDR3 is TGTGCCAGCTCCCTCGGTGCCCACTACGAGCAGTACTTC.

The chain links TRBV2 to TRBJ2-7; D is possibly TRBD2 (7 bases). CDR1 and CDR2 from the germline V gene are SNHLY and FYNNEI. The CDR3 contains 15 residues. V shed 8 bases and J shed 5 bases, with 22 bases lying between them. CDR3 sequence reads: CASLWGGLDADEQYF. The CDR3 region has the DNA TGTGCCAGCTTATGGGGGGGCCTCGACGCGGACGAGCAGTACTTC.